These 16 T cell receptor beta chains were all obtained from the same sample, sequenced in a study of T cell changes during pregnancy in multiple sclerosis (dated by TCRdb to between 2019 and 2020). To prepare the library, the immunoSEQ multiplex PCR assay was applied. This immuneACCESS table, as held by TCRdb, lists in-frame sequences with V and J called but not all clones. Of the missing ones, under half trace to an unresolved V gene in checked studies; the others have no known cause. A total of under 110,000 clones appear in this sample, around 90% of them only once. Of the sample, less than 2% is held by the ten largest clones. The source was peripheral blood, collected before pregnancy. The receptors originated from a female donor with multiple sclerosis, enrolled in a pregnancy study.

This clone has only one observation. The V call is TRBV6-5, the J call TRBJ1-2; perhaps TRBD1 as D (6 bases). The CDR3 is 15 amino acids. The ends were cut back, 5 bases at V and 4 bases at J, with 17 bases in the middle. Germline CDR1 and CDR2: MNHEY and SVGAGI. CDR3 sequence: CASSRDRTSTYGYTF. For the CDR3, the DNA is TGTGCCAGCAGTCGAGACAGGACTAGCACCTATGGCTACACCTTC.

This clone was found once. This sequence joins TRBV6-6 and TRBJ1-6, with D unclear. Trimming took off 4 bases at V and 7 bases at J, with 17 bases between the two ends. This CDR3 comprises 16 residues. CDR1 is MNHNY and CDR2 is SVGAGI in the germline V gene (reference sequence). The CDR3 is CASSSLREALNSPLHF. DNA of the CDR3: TGTGCCAGCAGTTCCCTTCGGGAGGCGTTAAATTCACCCCTCCACTTT.

V is TRBV12-5 and J is TRBJ1-5; 7 nucleotides align to TRBD1. CDR1 is LGHNT, CDR2 FRNRAP, per germline. This CDR3 spans 16 amino acids. V shed 2 bases and J 2 bases; nucleotides not matched to a gene: 6. The CDR3 loop reads CASGLMTGTGNQPQHF. The CDR3 nucleotides are TGTGCTAGTGGTTTGATGACCGGGACAGGCAATCAGCCCCAGCATTTT.

This sequence joins TRBV5-6 and TRBJ2-2; 8 bases fit TRBD2. V shed 4 bases, J shed 5 bases, and the junction held 13 bases outside the gene matches. This CDR3 spans 17 amino acids. In germline, CDR1 is SGHDT, CDR2 YYEEEE. The CDR3 loop reads CASSERSGGSRTGELFF. In nucleotides, the CDR3 is TGTGCCAGCAGCGAGAGGTCGGGAGGGTCGCGGACCGGGGAGCTGTTTTTT.

This chain connects TRBV5-3 to TRBJ1-4, with 10 bases that match TRBD1. TRBV5-3 is filed as an ORF, its function uncertain. V gave up 4 bases and J gave up 6 bases; unmatched junction bases: 12. The CDR3 covers 17 residues. Here the CDR3 DNA reads TGTGCCAGAAGCCCGTTTGGAGGCGGGACAGGGGATGAAAAACTGTTTTTT. Protein product: CARSPFGGGTGDEKLFF.

The V and J genes are TRBV5-4 and TRBJ2-6; maybe TRBD1 (5 bases). Germline V gives CDR1 SGHNT, CDR2 YYREEE (reference sequence). The CDR3 is made up of 17 amino acids. With 3 bases removed from V and 2 bases from J, the gap between germline ends came to 15 bases. CDR3 nucleotides: TGTGCCAGCAGCTGGTGGTGGGGCCTCCCTGGGGCCAACGTCCTGACTTTC. Translation gives CASSWWWGLPGANVLTF.

This clone was detected once. The V gene is TRBV11-1, the J gene TRBJ2-7; the match to TRBD1 covers 11 bases. Trimming cost V 4 bases and J 4 bases; bases outside gene matches: 3. CDR1 is SGHAT and CDR2 is FQDESV in the germline V gene (reference sequence). The CDR3 has 14 amino acids. DNA of the CDR3: TGTGCCAGCAGCTGGGACAGGGGGGGATACGAGCAGTACTTC. It specifies CASSWDRGGYEQYF.

The J gene is TRBJ1-5, the V gene TRBV6-1; 7 positions match TRBD1. CDR3 length: 16 residues. Trimming cost V 3 bases and J 4 bases; bases outside gene matches: 9. Germline V gene lookup returns CDR1 MNHNS and CDR2 SASEGT. CDR3 DNA sequence: TGTGCCAGCAGTGATAGTTCGGGACAGCCTAATCAGCCCCAGCATTTT. This translates into CASSDSSGQPNQPQHF.

V and J are TRBV6-1 and TRBJ1-6, with TRBD1 identical over 9 bases. CDR1 is MNHNS and CDR2 is SASEGT in the germline V gene. The length of the CDR3 is 15 residues. The V gene end was trimmed by 5 bases and the J gene end by 8 bases; junction bases not matched to a gene: 7. The CDR3 nucleotides read TGTGCCAGCAGTCCCTTGGGACAGGGCTATTCACCCCTCCACTTT. Translating gives CASSPLGQGYSPLHF.

This sequence joins TRBV11-2 and TRBJ2-7; TRBD2 might be the D (5 bases). The V end was cut by 8 bases, the J end by 0 bases, with 17 bases between. The CDR3 length is 15 residues. Looked up from germline, CDR1 is SGHAT and CDR2 is FQNNGV. The CDR3 is CASYPGEGSSYEQYF. Written as DNA, the CDR3 is TGTGCCAGCTACCCTGGGGAAGGGAGCTCCTACGAGCAGTACTTC. The full variable domain, its missing parts supplied by reference TRBV11-2 and TRBJ2-7, is EAGVAQSPRYKIIEKRQSVAFWCNPISGHATLYWYQQILGQGPKLLIQFQNNGVVDDSQLPKDRFSAERLKGVDSTLKIQPAKLEDSAVYLCASYPGEGSSYEQYFGPGTRLTVT.

A note on this clone: Other DNA sequences in the same sample also yield this CDR3. The chain links TRBV5-6 to TRBJ2-1, with D possibly TRBD2 on 5 matching bases. The CDR3 spans 14 residues. The ends were cut back, 0 bases at V and 8 bases at J, with 12 bases in the middle. Germline V gene sequence: CDR1 SGHDT, CDR2 YYEEEE. The CDR3 DNA sequence: TGTGCCAGCAGCTTGGCTAGTGGGAGCTATGAGCAGTTCTTC. Protein product: CASSLASGSYEQFF.

The chain recombines TRBV5-4 with TRBJ2-1; 13 nucleotides match TRBD2. The CDR3 runs to 17 residues. Germline-derived CDR1 and CDR2 are SGHNT and YYREEE (reference sequence). After removal of 0 bases from V and 0 bases from J, the junction contained 0 bases not matched to a gene. CDR3 sequence: CASSLGTSGSSYNEQFF. The CDR3 region has the DNA TGTGCCAGCAGCTTGGGGACTAGCGGGAGCTCCTACAATGAGCAGTTCTTC.

The chain recombines TRBV4-1 with TRBJ2-1; 8 bases agree with TRBD2. This CDR3 region has 15 residues. J gave up 4 bases and V 4 bases, and 6 bases lay outside the gene matches. CDR1 is MGHRA and CDR2 is YSYEKL in the germline V gene. CDR3 amino acids: CASSPSGGYYNEQFF. The CDR3 DNA reads TGCGCCAGCAGCCCGAGCGGGGGTTATTACAATGAGCAGTTCTTC.

The genes are TRBV4-2 and TRBJ2-1; 9 bases line up with TRBD2. The CDR3 runs 14 residues. Per germline, CDR1 LGHNA and CDR2 YNFKEQ. The junction had 7 bases not matched to a gene; V was cut back by 6 bases and J by 7 bases. The CDR3 DNA reads TGTGCCAGCAGGGCGGGAGGGCCGAGGAATGAGCAGTTCTTC. It encodes CASRAGGPRNEQFF.

This chain connects TRBV5-1 to TRBJ2-7; TRBD1 agrees at 7 bases. The CDR3 has 15 residues. V gave up 3 bases and J gave up 2 bases; unmatched junction bases: 8. Per germline, CDR1 SGHRS and CDR2 YFSETQ. Written as DNA, the CDR3 is TGCGCCAGCAGCTCGGGCGACAGGGCTACCTACGAGCAGTACTTC. Amino acid sequence: CASSSGDRATYEQYF.

Comments on this clone: One junction end disagrees with the germline gene, perhaps due to a read error. The chain employs TRBV30 and TRBJ2-5; TRBD2 matches at 13 bases. The V gene's germline CDR1 is GTSNPN and CDR2 SVGIG (reference sequence). The CDR3 covers 15 residues. As DNA, the CDR3 is TGTGCCTGGAGTGTACTAGCGGGAGGGCAAGAGGCCCAGTACTTC. As protein: CAWSVLAGGQEAQYF.